The entry below gives a single T cell receptor beta chain sequence along with its context. The antigen is undetermined. The time point is: pre-sensitization, week 0. Specified treatment: therapeutic diphenylcyclopropenone sensitization with weekly scalp DPC. Total RNA was isolated from unfractionated whole blood. The source of the sample is a study of human T cells and chemical hapten exposure. Study at large: The study patch tested 0.01% DPC on the upper back and read results at 6 days. Women made up most patients, who had alopecia areata, totalis or universalis.

TCRdb reanalysed the RACE reads using MiXCR and keeps one entry per CDR3 protein. The sample has about 380,000 distinct CDR3 sequences, approximately 5% seen once. The CDR3 is 15 residues long. Germline CDR1 and CDR2: DFQATT and SNEGSKA (reference sequence). The J segment lost 4 bases and the V segment lost 2 bases, leaving 9 bases of the junction unmatched. General study results and limits: Clustering by CDR3 similarity yielded significantly more large clusters from expanded TCRs than controls.

This receptor was identified in a woman between 50 and 59 years old with alopecia areata. Some clones in this sample may be carry-over from other donors' samples. The V gene is TRBV20-1, the J gene TRBJ2-7; 9 bases agree with TRBD1. The sample here was whole blood, taken in connection with sensitization to the hapten diphenylcyclopropenone (DPC). The CDR3 DNA reads as TGCAGTGCTAGAAATTCGGGACAGGGCACTTACGAGCAGTACTTC. Protein product: CSARNSGQGTYEQYF.